This T cell receptor (beta chain) appears in the sequencing data of a study of siplizumab effects on memory and regulatory T cells. As for the study in general: Siplizumab-free reactions were matched to roughly 0.99 ug/mL siplizumab reactions in paired mixed lymphocyte cultures. Study findings and constraints: Naive T cells appeared more diverse than memory cells and seemed to be major alloresponse contributors.

Approximately 10^5 TCR templates underwent assay in every sample. The method was immunoSEQ multiplex PCR; TCRdb's version includes in-frame clones alone and lacks a portion of them. This sample has under 15,000 clones, with about 44% found just once. This clone is categorized as medium-sized (0.01 to 0.1%). What it recognizes is unknown. Responder and stimulator cells in the mixed lymphocyte reaction were cultured together for around 6 days at 37°C. PBMCs labelled with CFSE (responders) and Violet Dye (stimulators) were mixed 1:1. The sequencing sample was made of CFSE-low (dividing) CD8+ T cells sorted from an allogeneic mixed lymphocyte reaction. The origin of this receptor is a human donor in good health; the cells came from an allogeneic mixed lymphocyte reaction. Some clones in this sample may be carry-over from other donors' samples.

The CDR3 is CASSFGADEQYF. The CDR3 nucleotides are TGTGCCAGCAGCTTTGGGGCGGACGAGCAGTACTTC. The chain is built from TRBV7-9 and TRBJ2-7; D perhaps matches TRBD1 (5 bases). The CDR3 runs to 12 residues. CDR1 and CDR2 from the germline V gene are SEHNR and FQNEAQ (reference sequence). Trimming shortened V by 3 bases and J by 5 bases, and 8 bases separated the two germline ends.